The rows below give T cell receptor beta chains drawn from one sample of a study of vaccination effects on CD4 cells after COVID-19. Clones were read by immunoSEQ multiplex PCR, and TCRdb kept only the in-frame ones, dropping some. The sample gives tens of thousands of clones, 65% to 85% of which show up once; about 3% is in the top ten. No cognate antigen is known for these TCRs. Sequencing was performed on CD4+ T cells from PBMCs cultured without peptide, taken before COVID-19 vaccination. All receptors derive from a human donor who received a COVID-19 vaccine. Each CDR3 is given with its conserved first and last residue. Each record gives: V gene, CDR3 length, clone size, J gene, D gene, CDR3 protein, CDR3 DNA. The D gene is left open where the match is weak. Some rows mark clone size as missing; the rest say once, few, many or name a class of expanded clone.

TRBV7-3	16	.	TRBJ2-3	.	CASSLNDIRNADTQYF	TGTGCCAGCAGCTTAAACGACATCCGTAACGCAGATACGCAGTATTTT
TRBV30	13	once	TRBJ1-5	TRBD1	CAWSGQGVQPQHF	TGTGCCTGGAGTGGACAGGGCGTTCAGCCCCAGCATTTT
TRBV27	14	.	TRBJ2-7	TRBD1	CASSSRGPRDEQYF	TGTGCCAGCAGTTCCAGGGGGCCCAGGGACGAGCAGTACTTC
TRBV4-2	16	.	TRBJ1-5	.	CASSQDGGYSNQPQHF	TGTGCCAGCAGCCAAGATGGGGGATATAGCAATCAGCCCCAGCATTTT
TRBV6-5	14	few	TRBJ2-7	TRBD2	CASTRTSGTYEQYF	TGTGCCAGCACTAGGACTAGCGGGACCTACGAGCAGTACTTC
TRBV6-6	14	.	TRBJ2-2	.	CASSPPGGTYELFF	TGTGCCAGCAGCCCCCCCGGGGGTACTTACGAGCTGTTTTTT
TRBV6-6	16	.	TRBJ2-2	.	CASSGGTVPGTGELFF	TGTGCCAGCAGTGGGGGGACAGTCCCCGGCACCGGGGAGCTGTTTTTT
TRBV4-2	18	.	TRBJ2-5	TRBD2	CASSQVGSAGVGQETQYF	TGTGCCAGCAGCCAAGTGGGGTCAGCGGGAGTTGGACAAGAGACCCAGTACTTC
TRBV7-2	15	.	TRBJ2-7	TRBD2	CASSVSGGESYEQYF	TGTGCCAGCAGCGTCAGCGGGGGGGAATCCTACGAGCAGTACTTC
TRBV5-1	12	.	TRBJ2-7	TRBD1	CASSLDRGRQYF	TGCGCCAGCAGCCTCGACAGGGGACGGCAGTACTTC
TRBV5-8	14	.	TRBJ2-1	TRBD1	CASSWGDRLNEQFF	TGTGCCAGCAGCTGGGGGGACAGGCTCAATGAGCAGTTCTTC
TRBV3-1/TRBV3-2	18	.	TRBJ2-2	.	CAGSVRGADDSNTGELFF	TGTGCCGGATCGGTGAGGGGAGCGGACGATTCGAACACCGGGGAGCTGTTTTTT
TRBV4-3	14	once	TRBJ1-2	TRBD1	CASSRAGGNYGYTF	TGCGCCAGCAGCCGGGCAGGGGGTAACTATGGCTACACCTTC
TRBV2	14	.	TRBJ2-5	.	CASSAAVLLETQYF	TGTGCCAGCAGTGCCGCGGTCCTTCTTGAGACCCAGTACTTC
TRBV3-1/TRBV3-2	12	.	TRBJ1-1	.	CASSHANTEAFF	TGTGCCAGCAGCCACGCAAACACTGAAGCTTTCTTT
TRBV5-6	14	.	TRBJ2-5	.	CASSLGRSQETQYF	TGTGCCAGCAGCTTGGGTCGTTCCCAAGAGACCCAGTACTTC
TRBV6-2/TRBV6-3	14	few	TRBJ1-2	.	CASSYGDGNYGYTF	TGTGCCAGCAGTTACGGAGACGGAAACTATGGCTACACCTTC
TRBV5-4	15	once	TRBJ1-2	TRBD1	CASNSRQGGFGGYTF	TGTGCCAGCAACTCTCGACAGGGAGGTTTTGGGGGCTACACCTTC
TRBV28	15	.	TRBJ2-7	TRBD2	CASSFGLAGGGEQYF	TGTGCCAGCAGTTTTGGACTAGCGGGAGGTGGCGAGCAGTACTTC
TRBV4-2	15	.	TRBJ2-7	TRBD2	CASSQDLAGSYEQYF	TGTGCCAGCAGCCAAGATCTAGCGGGTTCCTACGAGCAGTACTTC
TRBV7-6	16	.	TRBJ1-6	.	CASSLVAGDIGSPLHF	TGTGCCAGCAGCTTAGTAGCGGGTGATATAGGTTCACCCCTCCACTTT
TRBV21-1	19	few	TRBJ1-6	.	CASSKRAVPSSGIDSPLHF	TGTGCCAGCAGCAAGCGCGCCGTCCCGAGTTCAGGGATTGATTCACCCCTCCACTTT
TRBV29-1	13	.	TRBJ2-3	.	CSVGGDRTDTQYF	TGCAGCGTGGGAGGGGACAGGACAGATACGCAGTATTTT
TRBV5-5	16	.	TRBJ2-1	TRBD1	CASSRAGTGTHNEQFF	TGTGCCAGCAGCAGAGCCGGGACAGGGACGCACAATGAGCAGTTCTTC
TRBV6-2/TRBV6-3	14	.	TRBJ1-3	.	CASSYDFFGNTIYF	TGTGCCAGCAGTTACGACTTCTTTGGAAACACCATATATTTT
TRBV12-3/TRBV12-4	13	.	TRBJ2-7	TRBD1	CACAGGSHYEQYF	TGTGCCTGCGCAGGGGGCTCCCACTACGAGCAGTACTTC
TRBV30	13	.	TRBJ1-2	.	CAWSVGTSGGYTF	TGTGCCTGGAGTGTAGGGACCTCGGGGGGCTACACCTTC
TRBV9	15	.	TRBJ2-1	.	CASSREGASGNEQFF	TGTGCCAGCAGCCGGGAAGGTGCCTCGGGCAATGAGCAGTTCTTC
TRBV5-4	14	.	TRBJ2-7	TRBD2	CASGPGGPGYEQYF	TGTGCCAGCGGACCGGGAGGGCCAGGCTACGAGCAGTACTTC
TRBV7-2	15	.	TRBJ2-7	TRBD1	CASSFNPGQASEQYF	TGTGCCAGCAGCTTTAACCCGGGACAGGCCTCCGAGCAGTACTTC
TRBV19	15	.	TRBJ2-6	.	CASTPGAFTANVLTF	TGTGCCAGTACCCCCGGCGCCTTTACGGCCAACGTCCTGACTTTC
TRBV29-1	17	.	TRBJ1-2	.	CSVRDPRGGDPNYGYTF	TGCAGCGTCAGGGATCCTCGTGGAGGAGACCCTAACTATGGCTACACCTTC
TRBV11-2	15	.	TRBJ1-1	TRBD1	CASSLRQGPNTEAFF	TGTGCCAGCAGCTTAAGACAGGGCCCTAACACTGAAGCTTTCTTT
TRBV6-6	17	.	TRBJ1-6	.	CASSRRGPSSYNSPLHF	TGTGCCAGCAGTCGGAGGGGACCTAGCTCCTATAATTCACCCCTCCACTTT
TRBV21-1	13	.	TRBJ2-7	.	CASLTPTLGEQYF	TGTGCCAGCTTGACTCCAACCCTAGGCGAGCAGTACTTC
TRBV18	12	.	TRBJ1-3	.	CASSPRENTIYF	TGTGCCAGCTCCCCGAGGGAAAACACCATATATTTT
TRBV2	14	few	TRBJ1-5	TRBD1	CASSELTGSQPQHF	TGTGCCAGCAGTGAGTTGACAGGGAGTCAGCCCCAGCATTTT
TRBV19	12	.	TRBJ1-1	.	CASSKQPTEAFF	TGTGCCAGTAGTAAGCAGCCCACTGAAGCTTTCTTT
TRBV28	12	.	TRBJ1-4	.	CASSFGGEKLFF	TGTGCCAGCAGTTTTGGGGGGGAAAAACTGTTTTTT
TRBV12-3/TRBV12-4	11	.	TRBJ2-5	.	CASSTRETQYF	TGTGCCAGCAGCACCCGGGAGACCCAGTACTTC